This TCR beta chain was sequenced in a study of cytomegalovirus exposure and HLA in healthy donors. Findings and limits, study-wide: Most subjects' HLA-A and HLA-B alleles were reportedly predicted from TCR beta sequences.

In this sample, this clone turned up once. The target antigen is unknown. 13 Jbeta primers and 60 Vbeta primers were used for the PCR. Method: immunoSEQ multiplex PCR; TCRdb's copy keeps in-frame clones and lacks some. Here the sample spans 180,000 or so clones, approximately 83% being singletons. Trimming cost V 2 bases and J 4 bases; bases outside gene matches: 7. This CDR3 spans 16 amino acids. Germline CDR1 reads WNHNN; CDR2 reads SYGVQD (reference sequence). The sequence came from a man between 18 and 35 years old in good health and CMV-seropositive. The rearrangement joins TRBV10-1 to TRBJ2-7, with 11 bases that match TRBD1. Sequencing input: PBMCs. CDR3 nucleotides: TGCGCCAGCAGTGAGAAGGGACAGGGGGTCGAGTACGAGCAGTACTTC. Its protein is CASSEKGQGVEYEQYF.